This T cell receptor (beta chain) was observed in a study of shared clonotypes between healthy human individuals. Original processing methods: ImmunoSEQ gave junction-only sequences without quality scores, so filtering differed. Sequenced by immunoSEQ multiplex PCR; TCRdb stores in-frame clones only, minus some. The V and J calls and the clone size are those of that table, but D and trimming were determined from the DNA. Here the sample spans millions of clones, 90% to 95% being singletons. CDR1 and CDR2 (germline): LNHNV, YYDKDF (reference sequence). V was trimmed by 0 bases and J by 1 base, leaving 9 bases between them. This CDR3 is 15 amino acids long. CD8 cells regarded as naive lacked CD45RO, were positively chosen for CCR7, and omitted terminally differentiated effector memory CD45RA+ cells.

The material sequenced was naive CD8+ T cells from PBMCs. The chain employs TRBV15 and TRBJ1-1; D is undetermined. This receptor was taken from a young man in good health. Some clones in this sample may be carry-over from other donors' samples. CDR3 sequence (DNA): TGTGCCACCAGCAGAGATAGGGCGTCGAACACTGAAGCTTTCTTT. Amino acid sequence: CATSRDRASNTEAFF.